What follows is one T cell receptor beta chain and its context. Its antigen is not known. The data belong to a study of post-analysis software for immune sequencing data. Study information: The patients showed relapsing-remitting, secondary progressive and progressive-relapsing multiple sclerosis courses. Study observations and caveats: Controls' normalized Chao1 diversity significantly exceeded that of multiple sclerosis patients. Relative to controls, patients had 5 or 6 TRBV segments at higher frequency, with TRBV5-6, TRBV5-1 and TRBV20-1 among these. F measure grouped same-batch samples tightly together.

V dropped 0 bases and J dropped 4 bases, with 4 bases sitting between them. Germline V lookup: CDR1 DFQATT, CDR2 SNEGSKA (reference sequence). This CDR3 is 11 amino acids long. Every TCR beta cDNA library bore unique molecular identifiers. There were 1 to 10 million T cells, and 450,000 to 550,000 cDNA molecules came from them. Via MiXCR, TCRdb re-called the PCR reads, giving one row per CDR3 protein. Found here are about 500,000 distinct CDR3 sequences, less than 45% of them singletons; the top ten hold around 10%. The sequenced sample was blood. The V and J genes are TRBV20-1 and TRBJ2-7; no clear D gene. The TCR comes from a girl aged 5 to 17 with multiple sclerosis. Here the CDR3 reads CSARDDYEQYF. The DNA of the CDR3 is TGCAGTGCTAGAGACGATTACGAGCAGTACTTC.